The 23 T cell receptor beta chains in this list originate from one sample, sequenced in a study of T-cell memory formation after mild COVID-19. TCRdb recomputed calls from the 5' RACE reads with MiXCR, one row per CDR3 protein. The sample carries hundreds of thousands of distinct CDR3 sequences, about 22% recorded once. Sequences were obtained from PBMCs or a T cell subset sorted from them (not recorded which). The receptors come from an adult woman who had mild COVID-19 (a few samples of this study predate the infection). Cell type and time point are not known.

This clonotype was detected a few times. The chain recombines TRBV7-9 with TRBJ1-1; D gene uncertain. V was trimmed by 10 bases and J by 1 base, leaving 7 bases between them. The germline CDR1 and CDR2 sequences are SEHNR and FQNEAQ (reference sequence). The CDR3 runs 11 residues. The CDR3 loop is CATGSNTEAFF. The CDR3 bases are TGTGCCACGGGGTCGAACACTGAAGCTTTCTTT.

The chain joins TRBV7-2 to TRBJ2-1, with 10 positions matching TRBD2. This CDR3 region has 15 residues. The germline CDR1 and CDR2 sequences are SGHTA and FQGNSA. V shed 2 bases, J shed 6 bases, and the junction held 4 bases outside the gene matches. The CDR3 nucleotides are TGTGCCAGCAGCTTATGGGCTAGCGGGAGCAATGAGCAGTTCTTC. Protein product: CASSLWASGSNEQFF.

The chain carries TRBV11-2 and TRBJ2-7; 10 bases fit TRBD1. V dropped 4 bases and J dropped 0; count of bases not matched to a gene: 6. CDR1 and CDR2 (germline): SGHAT, FQNNGV. The CDR3 has 16 residues. CDR3 nucleotide sequence: TGTGCCAGCAGCTGGGCCAGACAGGGGGCCTCCTACGAGCAGTACTTC. It encodes CASSWARQGASYEQYF. Full variable domain (rest looked up from reference TRBV11-2 and TRBJ2-7): EAGVAQSPRYKIIEKRQSVAFWCNPISGHATLYWYQQILGQGPKLLIQFQNNGVVDDSQLPKDRFSAERLKGVDSTLKIQPAKLEDSAVYLCASSWARQGASYEQYFGPGTRLTVT.

This clonotype was picked up many times. The CDR3 loop reads CASSFRRANTGELFF. The CDR3 DNA sequence: TGTGCCAGCAGCTTCAGGAGGGCGAACACCGGGGAGCTGTTTTTT. The chain combines TRBV7-9 with TRBJ2-2; maybe TRBD2 (6 bases). This CDR3 is 15 amino acids long. Trimming cost V 3 bases and J 0 bases, with 8 bases left between them. Looked up from germline, CDR1 is SEHNR and CDR2 is FQNEAQ (reference sequence).

This clonotype was observed a handful of times. The chain carries TRBV7-6 and TRBJ1-2; possibly TRBD1 for D (5 bases). The CDR3 length is 16 residues. Per the germline V gene, CDR1 is SGHVS and CDR2 is FNYEAQ. Trimming took 1 base from V and 6 from J, leaving 18 bases between them. CDR3 protein: CASSLEAAGGSHGYTF. CDR3 bases: TGTGCCAGCAGCTTAGAGGCGGCCGGGGGTTCCCATGGCTACACCTTC. Complete variable domain (other parts from reference TRBV7-6 and TRBJ1-2): GAGVSQSPRYKVTKRGQDVALRCDPISGHVSLYWYRQALGQGPEFLTYFNYEAQQDKSGLPNDRFSAERPEGSISTLTIQRTEQRDSAMYRCASSLEAAGGSHGYTFGSGTRLTVV.

This clonotype was picked up a small number of times. V gene TRBV3-1 combines with J gene TRBJ2-7; D is perhaps TRBD1 or TRBD2 (5 bases each). V was clipped by 4 bases and J by 4 bases, with 17 bases between them. This CDR3 region has 15 residues. CDR1 and CDR2 (germline): LGHDT, YNNKEL (reference sequence). This CDR3 is CASSPTGTSRYEQYF. CDR3 coding DNA: TGTGCCAGCAGCCCAACCGGGACCTCCAGATACGAGCAGTACTTC.

This clonotype was found a few times. CDR3 sequence (DNA): TGCGCCAGCAGCTTGGACGGTCGGACAGGACACAATGAGCAGTTCTTC. Translated: CASSLDGRTGHNEQFF. The chain has TRBV5-1 and TRBJ2-1, with 7 bases identical to TRBD1. Looked up from germline, CDR1 is SGHRS and CDR2 is YFSETQ. The CDR3 sequence is 16 residues long. Trimming at V came to 0 bases and at J to 5 bases, leaving 8 bases not matched to a gene.

This clonotype was observed a few times. V and J are TRBV5-1 and TRBJ2-5; 7 nucleotides line up with TRBD1. The V gene's germline CDR1 is SGHRS and CDR2 YFSETQ. This CDR3 is 14 amino acids long. Trimming at V came to 4 bases and at J to 6 bases, leaving 9 bases not matched to a gene. CDR3 nucleotide sequence: TGCGCCAGCAGCCCCGGACAGGCGAGACAGACCCAGTACTTC. Protein product: CASSPGQARQTQYF. Using reference TRBV5-1 and TRBJ2-5 for the parts outside the CDR3, the full variable domain is KAGVTQTPRYLIKTRGQQVTLSCSPISGHRSVSWYQQTPGQGLQFLFEYFSETQRNKGNFPGRFSGRQFSNSRSEMNVSTLELGDSALYLCASSPGQARQTQYFGPGTRLLVL.

This clonotype was detected once. CDR3 bases: TGTGCCACACGGCTAGCGGGAGCAAACAATGAGCAGTTCTTC. Amino acid sequence: CATRLAGANNEQFF. The V gene is TRBV19, the J gene TRBJ2-1; 10 bases are a match to TRBD2. CDR1 is LNHDA and CDR2 is SQIVND in the germline V gene (reference sequence). CDR3 length equals 14 residues. V lost 10 bases to trimming and J lost 5 bases; unmatched junction nucleotides: 8. The whole variable domain, remainder taken from reference TRBV19 and TRBJ2-1, is DGGITQSPKYLFRKEGQNVTLSCEQNLNHDAMYWYRQDPGQGLRLIYYSQIVNDFQKGDIAEGYSVSREKKESFPLTVTSAQKNPTAFYLCATRLAGANNEQFFGPGTRLTVL.

The chain employs TRBV12-3 or TRBV12-4 and TRBJ2-7, with D possibly matching TRBD1 (6 bases). Trimming shortened V by 3 bases and J by 5 bases, and 11 bases separated the two germline ends. The CDR3 has 13 residues. CDR3: CASSFGQGHEQYF. In nucleotides, the CDR3 is TGTGCCAGCAGTTTCGGCCAGGGGCACGAGCAGTACTTC.

The chain couples TRBV4-1 to TRBJ2-1; the match to TRBD2 covers 12 bases. The CDR3 contains 16 residues. Germline V CDR1 and CDR2: MGHRA, YSYEKL. With 4 bases clipped from V and 3 bases from J, the junction kept 4 bases outside the gene matches. The CDR3 sequence is CASSPTTSGGYNEQFF. As DNA, the CDR3 is TGCGCCAGCAGCCCTACGACTAGCGGGGGCTACAATGAGCAGTTCTTC.

This clonotype turned up a few times. J is TRBJ1-3 and V is TRBV7-9; D not resolved. V was pared by 5 bases and J by 4 bases, with 18 bases between. Germline CDR1 SEHNR, CDR2 FQNEAQ (reference sequence). The CDR3 has 16 residues. CDR3 residues: CASSPKSGYAGNTIYF. In DNA, the CDR3 is TGTGCCAGCAGCCCTAAGTCAGGATACGCCGGAAACACCATATATTTT.

The chain employs TRBV19 and TRBJ2-7, with D tentatively TRBD1 or TRBD2 (5 bases each). The CDR3 contains 16 residues. Deletions cut 3 bases from V and 2 bases from J, with 17 bases between. Per germline, CDR1 LNHDA and CDR2 SQIVND (reference sequence). The CDR3 here is CASSMAYSGTAYEQYF. CDR3 DNA: TGTGCCAGTAGTATGGCCTACTCTGGGACCGCCTACGAGCAGTACTTC.

The J gene is TRBJ1-2, the V gene TRBV7-9, with 8 bases aligning to TRBD1. CDR3 length equals 16 residues. Germline-derived CDR1 and CDR2 are SEHNR and FQNEAQ (reference sequence). V gave up 2 bases and J gave up 4 bases; unmatched junction bases: 9. The CDR3 nucleotides read TGTGCCAGCAGCTTATCTTCGACAGGGGTGATCTATGGCTACACCTTC. This encodes CASSLSSTGVIYGYTF.

This chain uses TRBV29-1 with TRBJ1-5, with 9 bases matching TRBD1. CDR3 length equals 13 residues. Per germline, CDR1 SQVTM and CDR2 ANQGSEA. Trimming cost V 8 bases and J 6 bases; bases outside gene matches: 8. CDR3: CSFGTGIGQPQHF. The CDR3 coding sequence is TGCAGCTTTGGGACAGGGATCGGTCAGCCCCAGCATTTT.

This clonotype has only a few counts. The V call is TRBV4-1, the J call TRBJ2-1; D perhaps matches TRBD2 (5 bases). The CDR3 spans 16 residues. Looked up from germline, CDR1 is MGHRA and CDR2 is YSYEKL. Trimming removed 3 bases at V and 5 bases at J, with 17 bases between. This CDR3 reads CASSQPQGLADNEQFF. As DNA, the CDR3 is TGCGCCAGCAGCCAGCCGCAAGGCCTAGCCGACAATGAGCAGTTCTTC.

This chain connects TRBV29-1 to TRBJ2-3; D is undetermined. The V gene's germline CDR1 is SQVTM and CDR2 ANQGSEA. The V end lost 4 bases, the J end lost 5 bases, and 10 bases lay between the germline ends. The CDR3 loop spans 12 amino acids. The CDR3: CSVVLVGDTQYF. CDR3 bases: TGCAGCGTTGTTCTAGTCGGAGATACGCAGTATTTT.

This clonotype was seen a handful of times. The chain carries TRBV19 and TRBJ2-7; TRBD1 might be the D (6 bases). Trimming stripped 7 bases from V and 3 bases from J, with 16 bases between. Germline-derived CDR1 and CDR2 are LNHDA and SQIVND (reference sequence). There are 14 residues in the CDR3. In DNA, the CDR3 is TGTGCCAGTACCTCTACGGACAGAAACTACGAGCAGTACTTC. The encoded protein is CASTSTDRNYEQYF. Together with reference TRBV19 and TRBJ2-7, the CDR3 gives the full variable domain: DGGITQSPKYLFRKEGQNVTLSCEQNLNHDAMYWYRQDPGQGLRLIYYSQIVNDFQKGDIAEGYSVSREKKESFPLTVTSAQKNPTAFYLCASTSTDRNYEQYFGPGTRLTVT.

This clonotype was picked up a small number of times. The chain couples TRBV10-3 to TRBJ2-5, with D possibly TRBD1 on 6 matching bases. The length of the CDR3 is 16 residues. Germline CDR1 reads ENHRY; CDR2 reads SYGVKD. The V gene lost 5 bases and the J gene lost 5 bases, with 21 bases spanning the gap. The CDR3 is CAISPSGGIAEETQYF. Written as DNA, the CDR3 is TGTGCCATCAGTCCTAGTGGGGGCATCGCGGAGGAGACCCAGTACTTC.

In its sample, this clonotype was seen a few times. The rearrangement links TRBV20-1 to TRBJ1-1; tentatively, D is TRBD1 (5 bases). The CDR3 loop spans 13 amino acids. Germline V lookup: CDR1 DFQATT, CDR2 SNEGSKA (reference sequence). Trimming shortened V by 6 bases and J by 10 bases, and 21 bases separated the two germline ends. CDR3 DNA sequence: TGCAGTGCAACAGACCCGGCGGACATCGGAGCTTTCTTT. Its protein is CSATDPADIGAFF.

This clonotype was counted only a few times. This CDR3 is CASRTSGGREQFF. The CDR3 DNA is TGTGCCTCGAGGACTAGCGGGGGCCGGGAGCAGTTCTTC. The chain couples TRBV27 to TRBJ2-1, with 13 nucleotides matching TRBD2. Germline V gene data show CDR1 as MNHEY and CDR2 as SMNVEV (reference sequence). J lost 10 bases, V lost 11 bases, and 8 bases had no gene match. The CDR3 is 13 amino acids.

The J gene is TRBJ2-3, the V gene TRBV7-3; TRBD2 matches 8 bases. This CDR3 is 15 amino acids long. Germline CDR1 SGHTA, CDR2 FQGTGA. With V trimmed by 5 bases and J by 3 bases, 7 bases remained unmatched. The CDR3 protein is CASSRNGRATDTQYF. The CDR3 coding sequence is TGTGCCAGCAGCAGGAACGGGAGGGCTACAGATACGCAGTATTTT.

The rearrangement joins TRBV20-1 to TRBJ1-1; no clear D gene. With 5 bases removed from V and 1 base from J, the gap between germline ends came to 17 bases. This CDR3 is built from 15 residues. CDR1 is DFQATT, CDR2 SNEGSKA, per germline (reference sequence). CDR3 sequence (DNA): TGCAGTGCTCCTACCCCGGGAACCTGGAACACTGAAGCTTTCTTT. Amino acids: CSAPTPGTWNTEAFF.